This passage covers 6 T cell receptor beta chains from one sample sequenced in a study of radiotherapy plus CTLA-4 blockade in lung cancer. This table comes from immunoSEQ multiplex PCR, and its TCRdb copy is limited to in-frame clones, with some not included. The sample has approximately 110,000 clones, around 84% seen once. The source was peripheral blood, collected from a patient treated with radiotherapy plus ipilimumab. These receptors all come from a human donor with non-small cell lung cancer that progressed on radiotherapy plus ipilimumab. Some clones in this sample may be carry-over from other donors' samples.

The V and J genes are TRBV6-5 and TRBJ1-3, with TRBD1 matching over 7 bases. Germline CDR1 is MNHEY and CDR2 is SVGAGI. The CDR3 totals 14 residues. With 6 bases clipped from V and 3 bases from J, the junction kept 5 bases outside the gene matches. In DNA form, the CDR3 reads TGTGCCAGCAGAACCACAGGGGATGGAAACACCATATATTTT. It translates to CASRTTGDGNTIYF.

V usage is TRBV29-1 and J usage is TRBJ1-2; no firm D call. The CDR3 extends over 13 amino acids. The germline CDR1 and CDR2 sequences are SQVTM and ANQGSEA. V was shortened by 0 bases and J by 7 bases, with 12 bases between the two germline ends. The chain's CDR3 is CSVEEGSLAGYTF. CDR3 sequence (DNA): TGCAGCGTTGAAGAAGGCTCCCTCGCTGGCTACACCTTC.

The chain uses TRBV5-1 and TRBJ2-3; no definite D call. The CDR3 extends over 14 amino acids. Germline V CDR1 and CDR2: SGHRS, YFSETQ. Trimming cost V 3 bases and J 0 bases, with 8 bases left between them. CDR3 residues: CASSWQDSTDTQYF. The CDR3 nucleotides read TGCGCCAGCAGCTGGCAGGACAGCACAGATACGCAGTATTTT. Together with reference TRBV5-1 and TRBJ2-3, the CDR3 gives the full variable domain: KAGVTQTPRYLIKTRGQQVTLSCSPISGHRSVSWYQQTPGQGLQFLFEYFSETQRNKGNFPGRFSGRQFSNSRSEMNVSTLELGDSALYLCASSWQDSTDTQYFGPGTRLTVL.

V is TRBV9 and J is TRBJ2-5; 12 bases are shared with TRBD2. The end of the DNA fits TRBJ2-7 better, so the J call may be wrong. Germline V CDR1 and CDR2: SGDLS, YYNGEE. The CDR3 loop spans 15 amino acids. Here the CDR3 DNA reads TGTGCCAGCAGTCGAACCGGGACTAGCGGGTACGAGCAGTACTTC. Translated: CASSRTGTSGYEQYF.

V gene TRBV4-2 combines with J gene TRBJ2-1, with 7 bases that match TRBD2. The trim removed 5 bases at V and 0 bases at J, leaving 13 bases unmatched. Looked up from germline, CDR1 is LGHNA and CDR2 is YNFKEQ. CDR3 length: 18 residues. The CDR3 protein is CASSSERGLISSYNEQFF. The CDR3 coding sequence is TGTGCCAGCAGCTCTGAGCGGGGTCTTATAAGCTCCTACAATGAGCAGTTCTTC.

The V call is TRBV5-4, the J call TRBJ2-3; 11 positions match TRBD2. The CDR3 has 14 residues. Germline V gives CDR1 SGHNT, CDR2 YYREEE (reference sequence). Trimming took 6 bases from V and 5 from J; bases not matched to a gene: 5. Here the CDR3 reads CASTTSGGLDTQYF. CDR3 nucleotides: TGTGCCAGCACCACTAGCGGGGGATTAGATACGCAGTATTTT.